Following are 14 T cell receptor beta chains from one sample sequenced in a study of T-cell memory formation after mild COVID-19. TCRdb ran MiXCR on the 5' RACE reads and lists one entry per CDR3 protein. This sample carries 250,000 to 400,000 distinct CDR3 sequences, approximately 15% of them seen once, and the ten largest clones take approximately 22%. The sequenced sample consisted of PBMCs or a T cell subset sorted from them (not recorded which). Receptor source: a man aged 18 to 30 who had mild COVID-19 (a few samples of this study predate the infection). Cell type and time point are not known.

This clonotype was counted ten times or more. The J gene is TRBJ1-6, the V gene TRBV20-1; 8 bases agree with TRBD1. Trimming took 6 bases from V and 11 from J; bases not matched to a gene: 9. The germline gives CDR1 DFQATT, CDR2 SNEGSKA (reference sequence). There are 13 residues in the CDR3. The chain's CDR3 is CSAKPGQDTPLHF. The CDR3 DNA follows: TGCAGTGCGAAGCCGGGACAGGACACACCCCTCCACTTT.

The table lists this clonotype with a few counts. The rearrangement uses TRBV5-1 and TRBJ2-7; no reliable D call. Germline V lookup: CDR1 SGHRS, CDR2 YFSETQ. Trimming shortened V by 5 bases and J by 5 bases, and 20 bases separated the two germline ends. This CDR3 spans 15 amino acids. In nucleotides, the CDR3 is TGCGCCAGCAGAAAGGACGCTGGGGATATCGACGAGCAGTACGTC. Its translation is CASRKDAGDIDEQYV.

The chain is built from TRBV7-2 and TRBJ1-2, with D perhaps TRBD1 (5 bases). Trimming stripped 2 bases from V and 8 bases from J, with 12 bases between. Germline V CDR1 and CDR2: SGHTA, FQGNSA. The CDR3 sequence is 13 residues long. This CDR3 reads CASSLTGLWGYTF. The CDR3 DNA reads TGTGCCAGCAGCTTAACGGGGCTCTGGGGCTACACCTTC. The entire variable domain, with the rest obtained from reference TRBV7-2 and TRBJ1-2, is as follows: GAGVSQSPSNKVTEKGKDVELRCDPISGHTALYWYRQSLGQGLEFLIYFQGNSAPDKSGLPSDRFSAERTGGSVSTLTIQRTQQEDSAVYLCASSLTGLWGYTFGSGTRLTVV.

The chain employs TRBV4-1 and TRBJ1-5, with D possibly TRBD1 on 5 matching bases. The CDR3 is made up of 15 amino acids. The germline gives CDR1 MGHRA, CDR2 YSYEKL. V was trimmed by 4 bases and J by 6 bases, leaving 16 bases between them. Here the CDR3 DNA reads TGCGCCAGCAGCCTAGGGGAGGGGAGTCGTCAGCCCCAGCATTTT. This gives the protein CASSLGEGSRQPQHF.

This chain connects TRBV30 to TRBJ2-3; TRBD2 matches 9 bases. Per the germline V gene, CDR1 is GTSNPN and CDR2 is SVGIG (reference sequence). Trimming cost V 5 bases and J 3 bases; bases outside gene matches: 9. The CDR3 has 15 amino acids. The CDR3: CAWVPGGGETDTQYF. The CDR3 coding sequence is TGTGCCTGGGTCCCGGGCGGGGGGGAGACAGATACGCAGTATTTT.

The chain recombines TRBV7-3 with TRBJ2-1, with D perhaps assigned TRBD1 or TRBD2 (6 bases each). CDR3 length: 12 residues. CDR1 and CDR2 from the germline V gene are SGHTA and FQGTGA. Trimming took off 10 bases at V and 9 bases at J, with 16 bases between the two ends. The CDR3 protein is CATSRGQGEQFF. The CDR3 nucleotides are TGTGCCACCTCACGGGGGCAGGGTGAGCAGTTCTTC.

The chain links TRBV20-1 to TRBJ1-1, with D unresolved. Trimming took off 3 bases at V and 11 bases at J, with 16 bases between the two ends. The CDR3 is 12 amino acids. Per the germline V gene, CDR1 is DFQATT and CDR2 is SNEGSKA (reference sequence). CDR3 in DNA: TGCAGTGCTAGTAGACCGCTCCACCAGGCTTTCTTT. Residues: CSASRPLHQAFF.

This clonotype has at least ten counts. The V and J genes are TRBV12-3 or TRBV12-4 and TRBJ1-4; 8 nucleotides align to TRBD1. The CDR3 loop spans 14 amino acids. The junction had 8 bases not matched to a gene; V was cut back by 7 bases and J by 7 bases. In DNA form, the CDR3 reads TGTGCCAGCACCCTGACAGGGGTTGGTGAAAAACTGTTTTTT. Translation gives CASTLTGVGEKLFF.

This clonotype came up many times. The chain employs TRBV5-1 and TRBJ1-1, with D unclear. V dropped 0 bases and J dropped 2 bases, with 5 bases sitting between them. The V gene's germline CDR1 is SGHRS and CDR2 YFSETQ. The length of the CDR3 is 13 residues. The CDR3 DNA is TGCGCCAGCAGCTTGGAGTTAAACACTGAAGCTTTCTTT. This encodes CASSLELNTEAFF. Variable domain in full (rest from reference TRBV5-1 and TRBJ1-1): KAGVTQTPRYLIKTRGQQVTLSCSPISGHRSVSWYQQTPGQGLQFLFEYFSETQRNKGNFPGRFSGRQFSNSRSEMNVSTLELGDSALYLCASSLELNTEAFFGQGTRLTVV.

This clonotype showed up just a few times. This rearrangement joins TRBV5-1 to TRBJ2-2; 7 nucleotides line up with TRBD2. In germline, CDR1 is SGHRS, CDR2 YFSETQ. V trimming: 0 bases; J trimming: 3 bases; junction bases outside the gene matches: 2. The CDR3 covers 15 residues. The DNA of the CDR3 is TGCGCCAGCAGCTTGGTTAGCGGGTACACCGGGGAGCTGTTTTTT. Translation: CASSLVSGYTGELFF.

The chain combines TRBV4-3 with TRBJ2-2; D gene uncertain. Trimming shortened V by 4 bases and J by 6 bases, and 9 bases separated the two germline ends. Germline V gene data show CDR1 as LGHNA and CDR2 as YSLEER. This CDR3 is built from 13 residues. For the CDR3, the DNA is TGCGCCAGCAGCCGAACCCACTCCGGGGAGCTGTTTTTT. Translating it yields CASSRTHSGELFF.

This clonotype was seen only a few times. V usage is TRBV4-3 and J usage is TRBJ1-2; no firm D call. The germline V gene has CDR1 LGHNA and CDR2 YSLEER. V gave up 0 bases and J gave up 4 bases, with 15 bases separating them. CDR3 length equals 16 residues. For the CDR3, the DNA is TGCGCCAGCAGCCAAGACCAATGGGTGGAGGGCTATGGCTACACCTTC. This encodes CASSQDQWVEGYGYTF.

This clonotype was observed a few times. The J gene is TRBJ2-1, the V gene TRBV3-1, with 7 bases that match TRBD1. The ends lost 4 bases at V and 10 bases at J; junction bases unmatched: 10. In germline, CDR1 is LGHDT, CDR2 YNNKEL (reference sequence). The CDR3 totals 14 residues. CDR3 loop: CASSRPGQTREQFF. CDR3 DNA: TGTGCCAGCAGCCGTCCGGGACAGACAAGGGAGCAGTTCTTC.

This clonotype appeared a few times. V gene TRBV11-3 combines with J gene TRBJ2-1, with D uncertain. Per the germline V gene, CDR1 is SGHNT and CDR2 is YENEEA. V lost 0 bases and J 7 bases, leaving 10 bases between the germline ends. This CDR3 comprises 14 residues. CDR3 residues: CASSLDPRRNEQFF. Here the CDR3 DNA reads TGTGCCAGCAGCTTAGATCCCCGGCGAAATGAGCAGTTCTTC.